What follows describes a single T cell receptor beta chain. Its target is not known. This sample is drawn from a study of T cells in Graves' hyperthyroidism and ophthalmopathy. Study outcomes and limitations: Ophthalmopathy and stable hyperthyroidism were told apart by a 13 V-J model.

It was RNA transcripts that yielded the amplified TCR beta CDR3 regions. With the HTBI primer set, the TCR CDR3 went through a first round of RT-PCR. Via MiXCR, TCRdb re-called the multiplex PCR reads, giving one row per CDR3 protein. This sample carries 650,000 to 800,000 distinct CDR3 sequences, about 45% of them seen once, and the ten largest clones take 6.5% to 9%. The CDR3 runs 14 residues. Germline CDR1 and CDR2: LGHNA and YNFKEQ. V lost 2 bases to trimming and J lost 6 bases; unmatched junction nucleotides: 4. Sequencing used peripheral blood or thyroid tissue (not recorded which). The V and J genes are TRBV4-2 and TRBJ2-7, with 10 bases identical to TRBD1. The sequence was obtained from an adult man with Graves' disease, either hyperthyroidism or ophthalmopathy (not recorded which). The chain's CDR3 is CASSQPGQGSEQYF. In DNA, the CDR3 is TGTGCCAGCAGCCAACCGGGACAGGGGAGCGAGCAGTACTTC.